A selection of T cell receptor beta chains follows, all from one sample in a study of cytomegalovirus exposure and HLA in healthy donors. Method: immunoSEQ multiplex PCR; TCRdb's copy keeps in-frame clones and lacks some. The sample has 90,000 to 150,000 clones; around 89% are singletons. The specimen sequenced was PBMCs. The source of these receptors is a woman younger than 30 in good health and CMV-seropositive. The CDR3 runs from the conserved cysteine through the conserved F or W.

j_call cdr3_length v_call cdr3_aa
TRBJ2-1 13 TRBV10-3 CAISAAGYNEQFF
TRBJ1-2 14 TRBV5-1 CASSEATGSYGYTF
TRBJ1-1 16 TRBV5-6 CASRFIGVSLNTEAFF
TRBJ2-1 15 TRBV11-2 CASSWGLAGDNEQFF
TRBJ1-3 14 TRBV5-6 CASSRDRGGNTIYF
TRBJ2-7 15 TRBV5-1 CASSLGGGRGYEQYF
TRBJ2-7 15 TRBV5-6 CASSLVRGQGYEQYF
TRBJ2-1 17 TRBV11-3 CASSLGGGLEVDDEQFF
TRBJ1-3 14 TRBV6-5 CASSSTVSGNTIYF
TRBJ1-2 13 TRBV28 CASSRRQGAGYTF
TRBJ1-5 12 TRBV28 CASAGPNQPQHF
TRBJ1-1 14 TRBV6-6 CASSQTQMNTEAFF
TRBJ1-5 15 TRBV27 CASSSRRVWNQPQHF
TRBJ2-7 16 TRBV13 CASSFHRTATEDEQYF
TRBJ1-2 12 TRBV25-1 CASRSTTHGYTF